This T cell receptor (beta chain) was recorded in a study of spatial heterogeneity in lung cancer. The wider study: Sequences of the beta chain were consistently detected in greater numbers than alpha-chain sequences. In the raw reads, each unique TCR and UMI combination was present more than ten times on average.

Germline V gene lookup returns CDR1 MNHEY and CDR2 SMNVEV (reference sequence). V dropped 2 bases and J dropped 6 bases, with 7 bases sitting between them. The CDR3 is made up of 12 amino acids. This clonotype has ten or more counts. Time point meaning: sample taken at primary tumor resection. Whole RNA, which was extracted from tumor, nontumor lung tissue or frozen PBMC, was sequenced without any cell sorting. Samples were obtained from 70 or so donors, all untreated early-stage non-small cell lung cancer patients. The study tagged each TCR cDNA molecule with a unique molecular identifier. One entry per CDR3 protein, called by TCRdb with MiXCR from the 5' RACE reads. The table records approximately 6,900 distinct CDR3 sequences, 3.9% of them present only once.

Sequenced material: normal lung tissue next to the tumor, taken at surgery. This clonotype was sampled from a female donor with early-stage non-small cell lung cancer. V is TRBV27 and J is TRBJ1-2, with D possibly being TRBD1 (6 bases). CDR3 loop: CASSLGGHGYTF. CDR3 DNA sequence: TGTGCCAGCAGTTTAGGGGGCCATGGCTACACCTTC.